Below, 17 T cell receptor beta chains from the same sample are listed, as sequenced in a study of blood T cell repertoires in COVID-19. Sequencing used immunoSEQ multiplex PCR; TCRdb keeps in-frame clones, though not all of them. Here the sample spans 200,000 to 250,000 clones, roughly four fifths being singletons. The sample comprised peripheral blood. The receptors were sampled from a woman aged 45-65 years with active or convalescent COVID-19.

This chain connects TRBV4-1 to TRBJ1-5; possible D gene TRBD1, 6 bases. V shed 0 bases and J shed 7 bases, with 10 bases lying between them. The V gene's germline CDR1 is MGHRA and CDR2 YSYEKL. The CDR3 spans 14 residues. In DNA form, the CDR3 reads TGCGCCAGCAGCCAAGAGGGGGGGCAGCAGCCCCAGCATTTT. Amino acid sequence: CASSQEGGQQPQHF.

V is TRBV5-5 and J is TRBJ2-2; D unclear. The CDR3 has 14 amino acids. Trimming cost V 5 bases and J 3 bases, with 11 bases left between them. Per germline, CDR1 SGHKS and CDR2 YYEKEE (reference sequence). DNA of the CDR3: TGTGCCAGCAGGATCAGATTCGACACCGGGGAGCTGTTTTTT. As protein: CASRIRFDTGELFF.

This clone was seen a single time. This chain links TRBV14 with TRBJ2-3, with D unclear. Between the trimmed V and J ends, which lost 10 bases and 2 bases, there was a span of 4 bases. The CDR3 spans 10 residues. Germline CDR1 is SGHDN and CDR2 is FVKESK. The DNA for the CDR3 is TGTGCCACCTCCACAGATACGCAGTATTTT. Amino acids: CATSTDTQYF. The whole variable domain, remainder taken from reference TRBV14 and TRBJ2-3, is EAGVTQFPSHSVIEKGQTVTLRCDPISGHDNLYWYRRVMGKEIKFLLHFVKESKQDESGMPNNRFLAERTGGTYSTLKVQPAELEDSGVYFCATSTDTQYFGPGTRLTVL.

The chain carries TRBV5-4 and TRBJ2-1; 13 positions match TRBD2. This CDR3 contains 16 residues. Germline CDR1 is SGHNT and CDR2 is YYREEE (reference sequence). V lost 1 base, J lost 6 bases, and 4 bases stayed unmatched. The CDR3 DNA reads TGTGCCAGCAGCTTGTATAGACTAGCGGGAGGCAATGAGCAGTTCTTC. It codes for CASSLYRLAGGNEQFF.

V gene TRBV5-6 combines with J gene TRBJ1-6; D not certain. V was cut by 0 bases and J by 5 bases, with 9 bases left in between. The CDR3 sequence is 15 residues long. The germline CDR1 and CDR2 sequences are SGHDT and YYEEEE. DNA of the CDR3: TGTGCCAGCAGCTTGGAGACACGGCATAATTCACCCCTCCACTTT. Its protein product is CASSLETRHNSPLHF.

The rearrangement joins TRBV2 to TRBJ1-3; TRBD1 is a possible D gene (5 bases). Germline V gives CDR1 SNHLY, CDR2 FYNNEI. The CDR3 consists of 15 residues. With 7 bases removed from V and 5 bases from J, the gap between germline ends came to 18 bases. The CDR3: CASTPLAGGRNTIYF. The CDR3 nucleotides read TGTGCCAGCACCCCCCTGGCGGGGGGGAGAAACACCATATATTTT.

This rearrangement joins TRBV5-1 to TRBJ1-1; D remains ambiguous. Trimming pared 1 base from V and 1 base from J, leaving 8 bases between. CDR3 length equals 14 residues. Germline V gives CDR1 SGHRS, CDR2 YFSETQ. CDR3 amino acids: CASSLSPENTEAFF. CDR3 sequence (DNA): TGCGCCAGCAGCTTGTCTCCAGAGAACACTGAAGCTTTCTTT.

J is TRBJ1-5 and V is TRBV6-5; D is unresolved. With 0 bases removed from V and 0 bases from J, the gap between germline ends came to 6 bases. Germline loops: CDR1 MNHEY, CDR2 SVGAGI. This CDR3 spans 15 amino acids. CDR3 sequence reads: CASSYSSISNQPQHF. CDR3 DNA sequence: TGTGCCAGCAGTTACTCGAGTATTAGCAATCAGCCCCAGCATTTT.

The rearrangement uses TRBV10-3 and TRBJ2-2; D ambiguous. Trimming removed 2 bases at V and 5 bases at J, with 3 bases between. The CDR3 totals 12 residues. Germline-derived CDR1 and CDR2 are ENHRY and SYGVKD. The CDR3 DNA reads TGTGCCATCAGTGAGCGGACCGGGGAGCTGTTTTTT. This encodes CAISERTGELFF.

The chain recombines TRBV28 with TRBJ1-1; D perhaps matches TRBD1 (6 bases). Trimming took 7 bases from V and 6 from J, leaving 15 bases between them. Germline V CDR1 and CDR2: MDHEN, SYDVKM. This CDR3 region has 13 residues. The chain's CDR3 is CASIRSWGPEAFF. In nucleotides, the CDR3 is TGTGCCAGCATTCGTAGTTGGGGGCCTGAAGCTTTCTTT.

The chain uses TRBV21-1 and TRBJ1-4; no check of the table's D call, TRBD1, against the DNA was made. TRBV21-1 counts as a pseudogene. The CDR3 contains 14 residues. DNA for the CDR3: TGTGCCAGCACCGACAGGGGGCGAAATGAAAAACTGTTTTTT. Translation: CASTDRGRNEKLFF.

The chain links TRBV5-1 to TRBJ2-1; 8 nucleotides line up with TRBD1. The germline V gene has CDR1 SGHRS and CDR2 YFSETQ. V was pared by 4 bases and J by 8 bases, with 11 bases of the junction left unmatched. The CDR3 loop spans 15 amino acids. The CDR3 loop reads CASSKTGAYNDEQFF. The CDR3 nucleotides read TGCGCCAGCAGCAAGACAGGGGCCTACAATGATGAGCAGTTCTTC.

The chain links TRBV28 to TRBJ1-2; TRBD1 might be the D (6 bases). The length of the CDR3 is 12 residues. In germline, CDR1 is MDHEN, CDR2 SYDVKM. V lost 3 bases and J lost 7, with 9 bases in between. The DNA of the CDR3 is TGTGCCAGCAGTTTCCCAGGGGTTGGCTACACCTTC. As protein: CASSFPGVGYTF.

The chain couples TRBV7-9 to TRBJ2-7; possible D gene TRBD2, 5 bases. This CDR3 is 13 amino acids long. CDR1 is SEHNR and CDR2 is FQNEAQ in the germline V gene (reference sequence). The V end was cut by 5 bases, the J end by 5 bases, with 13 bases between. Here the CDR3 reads CASSHSGSNEQYV. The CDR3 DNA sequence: TGTGCCAGCAGCCATTCGGGATCTAACGAGCAGTACGTC.

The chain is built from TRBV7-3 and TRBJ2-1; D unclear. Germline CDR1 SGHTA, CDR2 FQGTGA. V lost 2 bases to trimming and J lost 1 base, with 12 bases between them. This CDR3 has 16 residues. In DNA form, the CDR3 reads TGTGCCAGCAGCTTATTGGATTCGAGGTCCTACAATGAGCAGTTCTTC. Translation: CASSLLDSRSYNEQFF.

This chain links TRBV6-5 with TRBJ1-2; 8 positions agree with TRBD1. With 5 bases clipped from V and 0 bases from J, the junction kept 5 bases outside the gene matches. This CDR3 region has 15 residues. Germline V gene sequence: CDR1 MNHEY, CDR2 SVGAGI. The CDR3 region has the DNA TGTGCCAGCAGTACCGGACAGGGTGCTAACTATGGCTACACCTTC. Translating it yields CASSTGQGANYGYTF.

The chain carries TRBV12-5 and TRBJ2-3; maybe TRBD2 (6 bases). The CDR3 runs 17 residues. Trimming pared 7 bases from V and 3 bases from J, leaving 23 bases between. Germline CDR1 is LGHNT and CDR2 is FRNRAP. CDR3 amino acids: CASAGGARGVITDTQYF. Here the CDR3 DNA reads TGTGCTAGTGCCGGCGGGGCGCGAGGCGTTATTACAGATACGCAGTATTTT.